This T cell receptor beta chain originates from a study of T cell responses to AZD1222 COVID-19 vaccine. The CDR3 length is 14 residues. Germline CDR1 and CDR2: MNHEY and SVGEGT. Trimming cost V 5 bases and J 4 bases, with 11 bases left between them. Only in-frame clones appear in the TCRdb table, and some are missing; sequencing was by immunoSEQ multiplex PCR. The repertoire consists of around 120,000 clones, with roughly 91% occurring once and the leading ten covering 4% to 6%. The sequenced sample was peripheral blood, obtained 28 days after the second AZD1222 dose. This sequence originates from an adult who received the AZD1222 COVID-19 vaccine. This chain links TRBV6-2 or TRBV6-3 with TRBJ2-2, with D unclear. CDR3 region: CASSHLLATGELFF. CDR3 coding DNA: TGTGCCAGCAGTCACCTATTAGCCACCGGGGAGCTGTTTTTT.